The 32 T cell receptor beta chains below were found in one sample sequenced in a study of immune evolution from preneoplasia to lung adenocarcinoma. Only in-frame clones appear in the TCRdb table, and some are missing; sequencing was by immunoSEQ multiplex PCR. The repertoire holds 9,500 to 15,000 clones, with about 84% as singletons. Input material: FFPE tissue from an adenomatous hyperplasia lung lesion. Subset noted: atypical adenomatous hyperplasia (AAH), lung preneoplasia. These receptors were taken from a person aged 50 to 70 with lung adenocarcinoma.

The chain recombines TRBV19 with TRBJ2-2, with no clear D. Looked up from germline, CDR1 is LNHDA and CDR2 is SQIVND (reference sequence). This CDR3 has 14 amino acids. V was trimmed by 3 bases and J by 2 bases, leaving 7 bases between them. CDR3 coding DNA: TGTGCCAGTAGTATTTCCCCAAACACCGGGGAGCTGTTTTTT. Its translation: CASSISPNTGELFF.

The rearrangement uses TRBV28 and TRBJ2-3; 8 nucleotides align to TRBD1. Unmatched junction bases numbered 7, after V lost 3 bases and J lost 5 bases. This CDR3 is built from 15 residues. Germline-derived CDR1 and CDR2 are MDHEN and SYDVKM. The CDR3: CASSFGQGAIDTQYF. The CDR3 DNA reads as TGTGCCAGCAGTTTCGGCCAGGGGGCTATAGATACGCAGTATTTT.

V gene TRBV19 combines with J gene TRBJ2-6; either TRBD1 or TRBD2 may supply D (5 bases each). V dropped 4 bases and J dropped 12 bases, with 13 bases sitting between them. The CDR3 contains 13 residues. The germline gives CDR1 LNHDA, CDR2 SQIVND (reference sequence). CDR3 in amino acids: CASSREPGTVLTF. DNA of the CDR3: TGTGCCAGTAGTAGGGAACCCGGGACCGTCCTGACTTTC.

This chain uses TRBV5-1 with TRBJ1-2; D call uncertain. The CDR3 extends over 14 amino acids. The germline V and J ends were trimmed by 4 bases and 6 bases, with 16 bases remaining between them. Germline V gene lookup returns CDR1 SGHRS and CDR2 YFSETQ. The CDR3 loop is CASSADGVLDGYTF. In DNA, the CDR3 is TGCGCCAGCAGCGCGGACGGGGTGTTGGATGGCTACACCTTC.

The chain has TRBV19 and TRBJ2-7; D is perhaps TRBD2 (6 bases). This CDR3 is built from 14 residues. Germline assignment: CDR1 LNHDA and CDR2 SQIVND (reference sequence). V lost 8 bases, J lost 2 bases, and 16 bases lay in between. The CDR3 reads CASSPGLMAYEQYF. CDR3 DNA sequence: TGTGCCAGTTCTCCGGGACTTATGGCCTACGAGCAGTACTTC.

There are a few counts of this clone. This rearrangement joins TRBV19 to TRBJ1-5; no clear D. The CDR3 runs to 16 residues. Germline V gene lookup returns CDR1 LNHDA and CDR2 SQIVND (reference sequence). Trimming took off 7 bases at V and 0 bases at J, with 16 bases between the two ends. The DNA for the CDR3 is TGTGCCAGTACGCACGAAGGGCCCTATAGCAATCAGCCCCAGCATTTT. Protein sequence: CASTHEGPYSNQPQHF. Drawing the rest from reference TRBV19 and TRBJ1-5, the complete variable domain is DGGITQSPKYLFRKEGQNVTLSCEQNLNHDAMYWYRQDPGQGLRLIYYSQIVNDFQKGDIAEGYSVSREKKESFPLTVTSAQKNPTAFYLCASTHEGPYSNQPQHFGDGTRLSIL.

The chain has TRBV18 and TRBJ1-1; D unclear. From germline, CDR1 is KGHSH and CDR2 LQKENI. Trimming stripped 3 bases from V and 3 bases from J, with 8 bases between. The CDR3 spans 13 residues. CDR3 residues: CASSPFADTEAFF. CDR3 bases: TGTGCCAGCTCACCCTTCGCGGACACTGAAGCTTTCTTT.

The genes are TRBV28 and TRBJ2-1; 8 nucleotides match TRBD1. The CDR3 is 11 residues long. The germline V gene has CDR1 MDHEN and CDR2 SYDVKM. The junction had 6 bases not matched to a gene; V was cut back by 11 bases and J by 9 bases. The CDR3 DNA reads as TGTGCCGGACAGGGTGTGGGTGAGCAGTTCTTC. Residues: CAGQGVGEQFF. The variable domain in full, with the rest retrieved from reference TRBV28 and TRBJ2-1, is DVKVTQSSRYLVKRTGEKVFLECVQDMDHENMFWYRQDPGLGLRLIYFSYDVKMKEKGDIPEGYSVSREKKERFSLILESASTNQTSMYLCAGQGVGEQFFGPGTRLTVL.

The chain employs TRBV7-9 and TRBJ2-7; D may be TRBD2 (7 bases). The ends were cut back, 4 bases at V and 0 bases at J, with 13 bases in the middle. Germline CDR1 and CDR2: SEHNR and FQNEAQ (reference sequence). The CDR3 is made up of 15 amino acids. The CDR3 spells CASSSPGGHSYEQYF. As DNA, the CDR3 is TGTGCCAGCAGCTCCCCGGGGGGCCACTCCTACGAGCAGTACTTC.

This clone occurred once. The chain is built from TRBV5-6 and TRBJ1-2; tentative D call: TRBD1 (5 bases). CDR1 and CDR2 (germline): SGHDT, YYEEEE. This CDR3 has 12 residues. The V gene lost 0 bases and the J gene lost 6 bases, with 6 bases spanning the gap. Here the CDR3 reads CASSLGDDGYTF. In DNA form, the CDR3 reads TGTGCCAGCAGCTTGGGGGACGATGGCTACACCTTC.

The V and J genes are TRBV4-2 and TRBJ1-2; 12 nucleotides agree with TRBD1. The CDR3 sequence is 16 residues long. The V segment lost 4 bases and the J segment 5 bases; nucleotides outside the gene matches: 8. The germline V gene has CDR1 LGHNA and CDR2 YNFKEQ. Here the CDR3 reads CASSPGDRGLSYGYTF. The CDR3 DNA reads TGTGCCAGCAGCCCAGGGGACAGGGGGCTGTCTTATGGCTACACCTTC.

The rearrangement joins TRBV27 to TRBJ2-2, with TRBD2 identical over 8 bases. J gave up 4 bases and V 2 bases, and 15 bases lay outside the gene matches. The CDR3 consists of 19 residues. Germline values: CDR1 MNHEY, CDR2 SMNVEV (reference sequence). Here the CDR3 DNA reads TGTGCCAGCAGTTTAGTCCGCCTAGCGGGCACCTCGGGCACCGGGGAGCTGTTTTTT. Amino acid sequence: CASSLVRLAGTSGTGELFF.

The rearrangement links TRBV9 to TRBJ2-2, with 12 positions matching TRBD2. The CDR3 consists of 16 residues. V was clipped by 4 bases and J by 4 bases; unmatched bases: 5. Per germline, CDR1 SGDLS and CDR2 YYNGEE. The CDR3 is CASSPGLAGGTGELFF. For the CDR3, the DNA is TGTGCCAGCAGCCCGGGACTAGCGGGCGGCACCGGGGAGCTGTTTTTT.

The chain is built from TRBV9 and TRBJ1-1; D not certain. The CDR3 sequence is 12 residues long. Per the germline V gene, CDR1 is SGDLS and CDR2 is YYNGEE. V shed 4 bases and J shed 2 bases, with 6 bases lying between them. For the CDR3, the DNA is TGTGCCAGCAGCCAGGACAACACTGAAGCTTTCTTT. This encodes CASSQDNTEAFF.

The CDR3 region has the DNA TGTGCCAGCACATTCAGGGAGAGTCAGTTCTTC. Its translation is CASTFRESQFF. V usage is TRBV6-1 and J usage is TRBJ2-1, with D perhaps assigned TRBD1 or TRBD2 (5 bases each). Germline assignment: CDR1 MNHNS and CDR2 SASEGT. The CDR3 is 11 residues long. Trimming cost V 7 bases and J 13 bases, with 14 bases left between them.

This chain links TRBV15 with TRBJ2-1; the match to TRBD2 covers 10 bases. The V gene's germline CDR1 is LNHNV and CDR2 YYDKDF (reference sequence). V dropped 1 base and J dropped 7; count of bases not matched to a gene: 7. The CDR3 sequence is 16 residues long. The CDR3 sequence: CATSRVKREGPNEQFF. The CDR3 coding sequence is TGTGCCACCAGCAGAGTGAAGCGGGAGGGCCCGAATGAGCAGTTCTTC.

CDR3 DNA sequence: TGTGCCAGCAGCCCGCGCACAGATACGCAGTATTTT. Its translation is CASSPRTDTQYF. The genes are TRBV7-6 and TRBJ2-3; D gene ambiguous. Germline V lookup: CDR1 SGHVS, CDR2 FNYEAQ. V lost 5 bases and J 1 base, leaving 4 bases between the germline ends. The CDR3 runs to 12 residues.

The sample holds one count of this clone. For the CDR3, the DNA is TGTGCCAGCAGCTTGTCATACGGCTCCTACGAGCAGTACTTC. Amino acid sequence: CASSLSYGSYEQYF. The chain carries TRBV11-2 and TRBJ2-7, with no clear D. Trimming cost V 3 bases and J 0 bases, with 9 bases left between them. The germline V gene has CDR1 SGHAT and CDR2 FQNNGV. This CDR3 is built from 14 residues.

The J gene is TRBJ1-2, the V gene TRBV7-9; no firm D call. Looked up from germline, CDR1 is SEHNR and CDR2 is FQNEAQ (reference sequence). This CDR3 has 12 amino acids. Trimming removed 1 base at V and 1 base at J, with 1 base between. The CDR3 region has the DNA TGTGCCAGCAGCTTAGTTAACTATGGCTACACCTTC. Protein sequence: CASSLVNYGYTF.

The chain carries TRBV28 and TRBJ2-7; D perhaps matches TRBD1 (6 bases). CDR1 MDHEN and CDR2 SYDVKM come from the germline V gene. The CDR3 is made up of 16 amino acids. V gave up 4 bases and J gave up 2 bases, with 18 bases separating them. The CDR3 loop reads CASSSPWGTTPYEQYF. The DNA of the CDR3 is TGTGCCAGCAGTTCTCCCTGGGGGACAACACCCTACGAGCAGTACTTC. The complete variable domain, with remaining parts taken from reference TRBV28 and TRBJ2-7, reads DVKVTQSSRYLVKRTGEKVFLECVQDMDHENMFWYRQDPGLGLRLIYFSYDVKMKEKGDIPEGYSVSREKKERFSLILESASTNQTSMYLCASSSPWGTTPYEQYFGPGTRLTVT.

The J gene is TRBJ2-5, the V gene TRBV5-6; the D gene is possibly TRBD2 (5 bases). CDR1 is SGHDT and CDR2 is YYEEEE in the germline V gene. The CDR3 has 14 residues. V was trimmed by 4 bases and J by 5 bases, leaving 15 bases between them. CDR3 loop: CASSTMETGETQYF. CDR3 coding DNA: TGTGCCAGCAGCACCATGGAGACGGGGGAGACCCAGTACTTC.

The genes are TRBV27 and TRBJ2-3; 9 bases agree with TRBD2. The CDR3 covers 14 residues. Per germline, CDR1 MNHEY and CDR2 SMNVEV (reference sequence). V gave up 5 bases and J gave up 6 bases; unmatched junction bases: 6. The CDR3 loop reads CASSLGLAPDTQYF. The CDR3 DNA reads as TGTGCCAGCAGTCTTGGACTAGCGCCGGATACGCAGTATTTT.

The chain carries TRBV5-4 and TRBJ1-1, with TRBD1 matching over 11 bases. J lost 5 bases, V lost 4 bases, and 4 bases had no gene match. The CDR3 totals 14 residues. Germline values: CDR1 SGHNT, CDR2 YYREEE (reference sequence). CDR3 sequence: CASSLGQGVTEAFF. CDR3 bases: TGTGCCAGCAGCCTGGGACAGGGGGTGACTGAAGCTTTCTTT.

In its sample, this clone was seen once. The V and J genes are TRBV7-9 and TRBJ2-3, with 8 bases matching TRBD2. The CDR3 runs to 14 residues. The J segment lost 6 bases and the V segment lost 6 bases, leaving 8 bases of the junction unmatched. Looked up from germline, CDR1 is SEHNR and CDR2 is FQNEAQ (reference sequence). The CDR3 DNA reads as TGTGCCAGCAGACCCAGCGGGAGTCTTGATACGCAGTATTTT. Protein: CASRPSGSLDTQYF.

V is TRBV30 and J is TRBJ1-1, with 9 nucleotides matching TRBD1. The V segment lost 0 bases and the J segment 0 bases; nucleotides outside the gene matches: 8. CDR1 and CDR2 from the germline V gene are GTSNPN and SVGIG (reference sequence). The CDR3 contains 17 residues. DNA for the CDR3: TGTGCCTGGAGTGTACTGGCCGGGGACAGGGTGAACACTGAAGCTTTCTTT. Protein: CAWSVLAGDRVNTEAFF.

CDR3: CASSPNGTYTDTQYF. Written as DNA, the CDR3 is TGCGCCAGCAGTCCCAATGGAACCTACACAGATACGCAGTATTTT. The rearrangement joins TRBV23-1 to TRBJ2-3; D is undetermined. Being an ORF, TRBV23-1 has a function that is uncertain. V lost 4 bases, J lost 2 bases, and 13 bases lay in between. The CDR3 has 15 amino acids.

The chain is built from TRBV5-6 and TRBJ1-1, with D possibly TRBD1 on 6 matching bases. The CDR3 covers 19 residues. Germline lookup yields CDR1 SGHDT and CDR2 YYEEEE. V was pared by 1 base and J by 3 bases, with 25 bases between. Here the CDR3 reads CASSLPLRRGYLGHTEAFF. The CDR3 nucleotides read TGTGCCAGCAGCTTGCCCCTCCGCAGGGGCTATCTGGGGCACACTGAAGCTTTCTTT.

The gene calls are TRBV15 and TRBJ2-1; TRBD2 might be the D (5 bases). The CDR3 extends over 12 amino acids. Germline CDR1 LNHNV, CDR2 YYDKDF (reference sequence). The V end was cut by 0 bases, the J end by 9 bases, with 6 bases between. The DNA for the CDR3 is TGTGCCACCAGCAGAGAAGGAGGTGAGCAGTTCTTC. Its translation is CATSREGGEQFF.

The chain recombines TRBV7-7 with TRBJ2-5; the D is unclear. V lost 1 base to trimming and J lost 1 base, with 4 bases between them. Germline loops: CDR1 SSHAT, CDR2 FNYEAQ (reference sequence). The CDR3 runs 13 residues. In nucleotides, the CDR3 is TGTGCCAGCAGCTTAGAGCTCCAAGAGACCCAGTACTTC. The encoded protein is CASSLELQETQYF.

In this sample, this clone turned up a few times. V is TRBV25-1 and J is TRBJ1-2, with D unclear. Between the trimmed V and J ends, which lost 4 bases and 7 bases, there was a span of 7 bases. The CDR3 has 11 amino acids. The germline gives CDR1 MGHDK, CDR2 SYGVNS. CDR3 bases: TGTGCCAGCAGTGCTCAGTCTGGCTACACCTTC. This gives the protein CASSAQSGYTF.

V gene TRBV15 combines with J gene TRBJ2-3; no definite D call. The CDR3 spans 16 residues. CDR1 and CDR2 (germline): LNHNV, YYDKDF (reference sequence). V lost 0 bases, J lost 2 bases, and 12 bases lay in between. CDR3 region: CATSRDPGKYTDTQYF. CDR3 nucleotides: TGTGCCACCAGCAGAGATCCCGGCAAATACACAGATACGCAGTATTTT.

The chain has TRBV6-1 and TRBJ2-2; 8 positions agree with TRBD1. The CDR3 length is 15 residues. Germline trimming cut 6 bases from V and 4 bases from J; bases unmatched to any gene: 7. Per germline, CDR1 MNHNS and CDR2 SASEGT. CDR3 in amino acids: CASSKTTGATGELFF. In DNA, the CDR3 is TGTGCCAGCAGCAAGACGACAGGGGCCACCGGGGAGCTGTTTTTT.